Shown below are 32 T cell receptor beta chains from a single sample sequenced in a study of cytomegalovirus exposure and HLA in healthy donors. PCR employed 60 Vbeta and 13 Jbeta primers. The repertoire was sequenced with immunoSEQ multiplex PCR; TCRdb's copy has only in-frame clones and lacks some. This sample has roughly 130,000 clones, with about 80% found just once. Sequencing input: PBMCs. Source of these receptors: a man aged 18 to 29 in good health and CMV-seronegative.

This clone was seen more than once but under ten times. The CDR3 region has the DNA TGCGCCAGCAGCTCCGGACAGCCTGCAACTAATGAAAAACTGTTTTTT. This sequence encodes CASSSGQPATNEKLFF. The gene calls are TRBV5-1 and TRBJ1-4; tentative D call: TRBD1 (6 bases). Germline CDR1 reads SGHRS; CDR2 reads YFSETQ. Trimming left V 3 bases short and J 0 bases short, with 12 bases between. The CDR3 sequence is 16 residues long.

The genes are TRBV29-1 and TRBJ1-1; the match to TRBD1 covers 11 bases. Germline V lookup: CDR1 SQVTM, CDR2 ANQGSEA. Trimming removed 7 bases from V and 5 bases from J; junction bases left unmatched: 21. This CDR3 contains 18 residues. CDR3 sequence reads: CSGQSGTGGGGSRTEAFF. In nucleotides, the CDR3 is TGCAGCGGTCAATCCGGGACAGGGGGAGGGGGAAGTAGGACTGAAGCTTTCTTT.

The J gene is TRBJ2-5, the V gene TRBV5-5, with 11 nucleotides matching TRBD1. CDR1 and CDR2 (germline): SGHKS, YYEKEE (reference sequence). J was trimmed by 7 bases and V by 4 bases; bases with no gene match: 6. The CDR3 is 14 residues long. The CDR3: CASSTRDRGGTQYF. The CDR3 DNA reads TGTGCCAGCAGCACCCGGGACAGGGGGGGGACCCAGTACTTC.

This rearrangement joins TRBV11-1 to TRBJ1-1; TRBD1 might be the D (5 bases). The CDR3 is made up of 14 amino acids. The V and J ends lost 3 bases and 1 base respectively, with 9 bases between them. The germline V gene encodes CDR1 SGHAT and CDR2 FQDESV (reference sequence). CDR3 nucleotides: TGTGCCAGCAGCTTCGACGGGGGGAACACTGAAGCTTTCTTT. Protein: CASSFDGGNTEAFF.

The rearrangement joins TRBV25-1 to TRBJ2-1; 11 bases fit TRBD2. The CDR3 totals 15 residues. In germline, CDR1 is MGHDK, CDR2 SYGVNS. J was trimmed by 7 bases and V by 6 bases; bases with no gene match: 8. The CDR3 loop is CASSETSGMVNEQFF. CDR3 nucleotides: TGTGCCAGCAGCGAGACTAGCGGGATGGTTAATGAGCAGTTCTTC.

The gene calls are TRBV30 and TRBJ2-5, with 8 bases fitting TRBD1. The J call is in doubt because the DNA end fits TRBJ2-7 better. The V gene's germline CDR1 is GTSNPN and CDR2 SVGIG (reference sequence). The CDR3 is 14 residues long. The CDR3 coding sequence is TGTGCCTGGAGGACAGGGGACGTGTCCTACGAGCAGTACTTC. Amino acids: CAWRTGDVSYEQYF.

This clone has more than one count but fewer than ten. The rearrangement joins TRBV7-9 to TRBJ1-3; the D gene is possibly TRBD1 (6 bases). With 5 bases removed from V and 4 bases from J, the gap between germline ends came to 12 bases. Germline lookup yields CDR1 SEHNR and CDR2 FQNEAQ (reference sequence). The CDR3 covers 14 residues. The CDR3, as DNA: TGTGCCAGCAGCGCCAGGGGAGAGGGAAACACCATATATTTT. This codes for CASSARGEGNTIYF.

A single count supports this clone. The chain joins TRBV30 to TRBJ2-7, with TRBD1 matching 7 bases. Germline lookup yields CDR1 GTSNPN and CDR2 SVGIG (reference sequence). This CDR3 has 14 residues. J gave up 4 bases and V 0 bases, and 6 bases lay outside the gene matches. CDR3 bases: TGTGCCTGGAGTGTACTAGGGGGCGCTTACGAGCAGTACTTC. Translation gives CAWSVLGGAYEQYF.

V gene TRBV6-6 combines with J gene TRBJ1-1; no firm D call. The germline V and J ends were trimmed by 2 bases and 4 bases, with 8 bases remaining between them. Germline V gene sequence: CDR1 MNHNY, CDR2 SVGAGI (reference sequence). The CDR3 extends over 13 amino acids. This chain's CDR3 is CASSYGLGTEAFF. CDR3 DNA: TGTGCCAGCAGTTACGGCCTAGGCACTGAAGCTTTCTTT.

The J gene is TRBJ1-1, the V gene TRBV10-2, with 7 bases aligning to TRBD1. The junction had 4 bases not matched to a gene; V was cut back by 5 bases and J by 4 bases. In germline, CDR1 is WSHSY, CDR2 SAAADI. CDR3 size: 13 residues. The CDR3 DNA sequence: TGCGCCAGCAGTCCTACAGGGGCCACTGAAGCTTTCTTT. Protein sequence: CASSPTGATEAFF.

This clone occurred a few times. The V gene is TRBV6-5, the J gene TRBJ1-1; D is perhaps TRBD1 (5 bases). With 7 bases removed from V and 6 bases from J, the gap between germline ends came to 12 bases. The CDR3 loop spans 12 amino acids. Germline V gene data show CDR1 as MNHEY and CDR2 as SVGAGI. The CDR3 bases are TGTGCCAGCAAAACCCAGGGCGCTGAAGCTTTCTTT. This gives the protein CASKTQGAEAFF.

The V call is TRBV4-3, the J call TRBJ2-4, with no clear D. Trimming pared 4 bases from V and 0 bases from J, leaving 16 bases between. Germline V gives CDR1 LGHNA, CDR2 YSLEER. The CDR3 is 17 amino acids. The CDR3 region has the DNA TGCGCCAGCAGCCCTCCCCTCTTCCGGTCAGCCAAAAACATTCAGTACTTC. It translates to CASSPPLFRSAKNIQYF.

This clone was seen only once. The chain carries TRBV19 and TRBJ2-7; D is possibly TRBD2 (6 bases). Germline-derived CDR1 and CDR2 are LNHDA and SQIVND (reference sequence). The CDR3 totals 15 residues. V dropped 2 bases and J dropped 2 bases, with 13 bases sitting between them. For the CDR3, the DNA is TGTGCCAGTAGTATAACTGGCGGGGCAACCTACGAGCAGTACTTC. This sequence encodes CASSITGGATYEQYF.

This CDR3 is CAFPRDRGSADTQYF. The CDR3, as DNA: TGTGCCTTCCCTCGGGACAGGGGGTCTGCAGATACGCAGTATTTT. V gene TRBV2 combines with J gene TRBJ2-3; 11 nucleotides line up with TRBD1. The germline CDR1 and CDR2 sequences are SNHLY and FYNNEI. Trimming removed 11 bases from V and 4 bases from J; junction bases left unmatched: 11. The CDR3 runs to 15 residues.

This chain uses TRBV29-1 with TRBJ2-2; 8 nucleotides agree with TRBD1. Germline CDR1 reads SQVTM; CDR2 reads ANQGSEA. This CDR3 is 16 amino acids long. V lost 0 bases to trimming and J lost 5 bases; unmatched junction nucleotides: 8. The CDR3, as DNA: TGCAGCGTTGAAGAAGTTCAGGGGGCGCATACCGGGGAGCTGTTTTTT. This sequence encodes CSVEEVQGAHTGELFF.

V and J are TRBV5-4 and TRBJ2-5; the match to TRBD2 covers 11 bases. The V gene end was trimmed by 3 bases and the J gene end by 4 bases; junction bases not matched to a gene: 5. This CDR3 has 15 amino acids. CDR1 is SGHNT and CDR2 is YYREEE in the germline V gene (reference sequence). This CDR3 reads CASSYIAGGGETQYF. As DNA, the CDR3 is TGTGCCAGCAGCTACATAGCGGGAGGGGGAGAGACCCAGTACTTC.

The chain joins TRBV10-3 to TRBJ2-2, with D perhaps matching TRBD2 (5 bases). Germline V gene data show CDR1 as ENHRY and CDR2 as SYGVKD. The V and J ends lost 3 bases and 2 bases respectively, with 13 bases between them. The CDR3 spans 16 residues. CDR3 residues: CAISDPYGKNTGELFF. CDR3 DNA sequence: TGTGCCATCAGTGACCCGTACGGGAAAAACACCGGGGAGCTGTTTTTT.

J is TRBJ2-5 and V is TRBV28; 7 bases are shared with TRBD2. The V gene end was trimmed by 6 bases and the J gene end by 5 bases; junction bases not matched to a gene: 12. The CDR3 sequence is 15 residues long. Germline values: CDR1 MDHEN, CDR2 SYDVKM. Written as DNA, the CDR3 is TGTGCCAGCAGCCCCTACTCCACCGGGGGGGAGACCCAGTACTTC. As protein: CASSPYSTGGETQYF.

This rearrangement joins TRBV5-5 to TRBJ1-6; D unclear. Germline V CDR1 and CDR2: SGHKS, YYEKEE (reference sequence). The CDR3 has 14 amino acids. V was cut by 5 bases and J by 7 bases, with 13 bases left in between. In DNA form, the CDR3 reads TGTGCCAGCAGGAGGGTAGGTGCAAATTCACCCCTCCACTTT. This translates into CASRRVGANSPLHF.

This clone occurred a few times. The chain recombines TRBV5-1 with TRBJ2-7, with TRBD2 matching over 8 bases. Trimming took 0 bases from V and 6 from J; bases not matched to a gene: 14. CDR1 is SGHRS and CDR2 is YFSETQ in the germline V gene. This CDR3 has 17 residues. In nucleotides, the CDR3 is TGCGCCAGCAGCTTGGTAGTGTTTGGGCGGGAGGCACTCGAGCAGTACGTC. Protein: CASSLVVFGREALEQYV.

The chain uses TRBV5-5 and TRBJ2-1, with D perhaps TRBD2 (5 bases). The CDR3 runs to 16 residues. Trimming cost V 0 bases and J 3 bases, with 13 bases left between them. Germline V gene lookup returns CDR1 SGHKS and CDR2 YYEKEE (reference sequence). CDR3 sequence reads: CASSLVFVGVYNEQFF. Here the CDR3 DNA reads TGTGCCAGCAGCTTGGTGTTCGTCGGGGTCTACAATGAGCAGTTCTTC.

This chain joins TRBV27 and TRBJ2-7, with D uncertain. Trimming shortened V by 2 bases and J by 2 bases, and 7 bases separated the two germline ends. Germline CDR1 MNHEY, CDR2 SMNVEV (reference sequence). This CDR3 region has 13 residues. The CDR3 sequence: CASSLGVAYEQYF. DNA of the CDR3: TGTGCCAGCAGTTTAGGAGTGGCCTACGAGCAGTACTTC.

The gene calls are TRBV19 and TRBJ1-4; D perhaps matches TRBD1 (5 bases). This CDR3 is 15 amino acids long. Deletions cut 6 bases from V and 5 bases from J, with 16 bases between. Germline assignment: CDR1 LNHDA and CDR2 SQIVND (reference sequence). The CDR3: CASSPSAGVNEKLFF. The CDR3 nucleotides are TGTGCCAGTAGCCCCTCGGCGGGGGTAAATGAAAAACTGTTTTTT.

The rearrangement uses TRBV6-6 and TRBJ2-7; TRBD2 is a possible D gene (6 bases). This CDR3 region has 13 residues. Germline V gene sequence: CDR1 MNHNY, CDR2 SVGAGI (reference sequence). V dropped 6 bases and J dropped 5 bases, with 14 bases sitting between them. In DNA form, the CDR3 reads TGTGCCAGCAGAGGGCTAGCGTTCGACGAGCAGTACTTC. Its protein product is CASRGLAFDEQYF.

CDR3 in amino acids: CASSPNGDSLRQPQHF. In nucleotides, the CDR3 is TGTGCCAGCTCACCAAACGGGGACAGCCTCCGACAGCCCCAGCATTTT. The V call is TRBV18, the J call TRBJ1-5; 7 nucleotides align to TRBD1. The CDR3 runs to 16 residues. The V gene's germline CDR1 is KGHSH and CDR2 LQKENI. The V and J ends lost 2 bases and 7 bases, in that order; junction bases with no gene match: 11.

CDR3 loop: CASQDRGPQPQHF. CDR3 nucleotide sequence: TGTGCCAGTCAAGACAGGGGGCCTCAGCCCCAGCATTTT. The chain combines TRBV19 with TRBJ1-5; TRBD1 matches at 10 bases. With V trimmed by 8 bases and J by 6 bases, 4 bases remained unmatched. Germline lookup yields CDR1 LNHDA and CDR2 SQIVND (reference sequence). The CDR3 runs 13 residues. Filled out from reference TRBV19 and TRBJ1-5, the complete variable domain reads DGGITQSPKYLFRKEGQNVTLSCEQNLNHDAMYWYRQDPGQGLRLIYYSQIVNDFQKGDIAEGYSVSREKKESFPLTVTSAQKNPTAFYLCASQDRGPQPQHFGDGTRLSIL.

The chain joins TRBV7-2 to TRBJ2-7; 11 positions match TRBD2. Looked up from germline, CDR1 is SGHTA and CDR2 is FQGNSA. Trimming cost V 3 bases and J 2 bases; bases outside gene matches: 6. This CDR3 is built from 16 residues. The chain's CDR3 is CASSLQLAGVTYEQYF. The CDR3 DNA follows: TGTGCCAGCAGCTTGCAACTAGCGGGAGTGACCTACGAGCAGTACTTC.

This clone was detected only once. The chain combines TRBV27 with TRBJ2-5; 7 bases agree with TRBD1. The DNA end is a closer match to TRBJ2-7, so the J assignment may be wrong. Germline CDR1 reads MNHEY; CDR2 reads SMNVEV (reference sequence). This CDR3 contains 12 residues. Here the CDR3 DNA reads TGTGCCAGTCTCGACAGGGCCAACGAGCAGTACTTC. It is translated as CASLDRANEQYF.

The chain couples TRBV11-2 to TRBJ1-1; D remains ambiguous. Germline lookup yields CDR1 SGHAT and CDR2 FQNNGV. Trimming took off 1 base at V and 1 base at J, with 7 bases between the two ends. The CDR3 totals 14 residues. The CDR3 region has the DNA TGTGCCAGCAGCTTAGTGGTAGCGAACACTGAAGCTTTCTTT. Amino acid sequence: CASSLVVANTEAFF.

In its sample, this clone was seen a few times. The J gene is TRBJ2-7, the V gene TRBV27; D is perhaps TRBD2 (6 bases). The CDR3 contains 14 residues. Trimming shortened V by 5 bases and J by 1 base, and 12 bases separated the two germline ends. CDR1 and CDR2 from the germline V gene are MNHEY and SMNVEV (reference sequence). CDR3 residues: CASSPFGGSYEQYF. CDR3 nucleotides: TGTGCCAGCAGTCCTTTCGGGGGTTCCTACGAGCAGTACTTC.

The J gene is TRBJ1-2, the V gene TRBV7-3; maybe TRBD1 (5 bases). The CDR3 runs to 14 residues. Deletions cut 1 base from V and 2 bases from J, with 8 bases between. Germline CDR1 and CDR2: SGHTA and FQGTGA. CDR3 sequence (DNA): TGTGCCAGCAGCTTAATCCCAGGGAACTATGGCTACACCTTC. Translation gives CASSLIPGNYGYTF.

This chain uses TRBV11-2 with TRBJ2-2, with TRBD1 matching over 7 bases. Germline-derived CDR1 and CDR2 are SGHAT and FQNNGV. The CDR3 has 17 amino acids. V shed 7 bases and J 5 bases; nucleotides not matched to a gene: 16. CDR3 residues: CASNQLPGQEETGELFF. For the CDR3, the DNA is TGTGCCAGCAACCAACTTCCCGGACAGGAGGAGACCGGGGAGCTGTTTTTT.